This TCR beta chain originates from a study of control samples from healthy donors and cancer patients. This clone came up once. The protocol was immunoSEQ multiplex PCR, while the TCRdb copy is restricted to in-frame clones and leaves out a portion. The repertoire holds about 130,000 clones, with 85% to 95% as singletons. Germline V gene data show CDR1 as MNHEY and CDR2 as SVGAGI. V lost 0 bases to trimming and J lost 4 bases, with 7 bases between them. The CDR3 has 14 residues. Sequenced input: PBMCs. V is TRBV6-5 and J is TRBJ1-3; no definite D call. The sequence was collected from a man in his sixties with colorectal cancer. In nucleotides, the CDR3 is TGTGCCAGCAGTTACTCTGTTCCCGGAAACACCATATATTTT. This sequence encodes CASSYSVPGNTIYF.